The TCR beta chain described here comes from a study of cytomegalovirus exposure and HLA in healthy donors. General study results and limits: Cytomegalovirus status was reportedly diagnosed by the classifier with high sensitivity and specificity.

Despite likely unrecorded immune exposures, the donors were nominally healthy at the time of sampling. This CDR3 comprises 14 residues. Trimming took off 7 bases at V and 0 bases at J, with 14 bases between the two ends. Germline-derived CDR1 and CDR2 are GTSNPN and SVGIG (reference sequence). This clone was observed a single time. Its specificity is unknown. Researchers ran the PCR with 60 Vbeta and 13 Jbeta primers. The data were produced by immunoSEQ multiplex PCR, yet TCRdb's version contains in-frame clones alone and is incomplete. Of 100,000 to 150,000 clones listed, about 78% are singletons. The chain carries TRBV30 and TRBJ2-3; possible D gene TRBD1, 5 bases. The TCR comes from a human donor in good health. Sequenced material: PBMCs. The CDR3 DNA sequence: TGTGCCTCCTCCGCACACAGGAGCACAGATACGCAGTATTTT. Translated, it gives CASSAHRSTDTQYF.